This T cell receptor beta chain emerged from a study of T-cell memory formation after mild COVID-19. This clonotype was recorded at least ten times. TCRdb analysed the 5' RACE reads with MiXCR anew, one entry per CDR3 protein. The sample carries some 13,000 distinct CDR3 sequences, about 11% recorded once. The sequence was obtained from an adult woman who had mild COVID-19 (a few samples of this study predate the infection). Cell type and time point are not known. The sample comprised PBMCs or a T cell subset sorted from them (not recorded which).

The CDR3 bases are TGCAGTGCTAGAGATCCCGGGAAAGGAGGTGGGAATGAGCAGTTCTTC. Translation: CSARDPGKGGGNEQFF. The chain recombines TRBV20-1 with TRBJ2-1; the D gene is possibly TRBD2 (5 bases). The CDR3 covers 16 residues. Trimming cost V 0 bases and J 7 bases, with 19 bases left between them. The V gene's germline CDR1 is DFQATT and CDR2 SNEGSKA (reference sequence).